This T cell receptor beta chain was profiled in a study of tumor-infiltrating lymphocytes in primary liver carcinoma. A constant-region primer served to make TCR beta cDNA from 500 to 550 ng total RNA. Slightly modified ARM-PCR served as the procedure for the TCR beta libraries. These libraries came from three rounds of nested multiplex PCR. The two initial PCR rounds, ten to eleven cycles each, used TRBV1-TRBV30 forward and C-beta reverse primers. TCRdb used MiXCR to reprocess the multiplex PCR reads, holding one entry per CDR3 protein. Of 95,000 to 100,000 distinct CDR3 sequences listed, approximately 70% were seen once; the top ten hold around 12%. Both RNA and DNA were isolated together from approximately 20-30 mg of bulk tissue that had not been sorted. This clonotype came up once. This CDR3 is built from 12 residues. The V gene's germline CDR1 is SQVTM and CDR2 ANQGSEA.

The sequenced material came from liver tumor tissue from sampling region 2. The sample's subset: tumor region T2, inferior pole. The sequence derives from a woman aged 60 to 75 with primary liver carcinoma and hepatitis B virus infection. This rearrangement joins TRBV29-1 to TRBJ2-4; D might be TRBD1 (7 bases). The CDR3 bases are TGCAGTATTGGGACAGCGCGGGGCACTCAGTACTTC. It specifies CSIGTARGTQYF. The full variable domain, rest sourced from reference TRBV29-1 and TRBJ2-4, is SAVISQKPSRDICQRGTSLTIQCQVDSQVTMMFWYRQQPGQSLTLIATANQGSEATYESGFVIDKFPISRPNLTFSTLTVSNMSPEDSSIYLCSIGTARGTQYFGAGTRLSVL.